Listed here are 29 T cell receptor beta chains from one sample, sequenced in a study of blood T cells in healthy people across ages. A sample-barcoded 5' primer and a J-beta primer mix were used in a second PCR of roughly 6 to 11 cycles. TCRdb re-analysed the 5' RACE reads in MiXCR, keeping a single row per CDR3 protein. Among fewer than 900,000 distinct CDR3 sequences listed, around 34% were seen once. The sample was blood. These receptors were taken from a man aged 18-30 years in good health.

The chain couples TRBV6-2 or TRBV6-3 to TRBJ1-1; D uncertain. The V and J ends lost 4 bases and 7 bases respectively, with 16 bases between them. The CDR3 loop spans 14 amino acids. Germline loops: CDR1 MNHEY, CDR2 SVGEGT. CDR3 nucleotides: TGTGCCAGCAGTTTTCCGGGCGCAAAGCTTGAAGCTTTCTTT. Translated: CASSFPGAKLEAFF.

In its sample, this clonotype was seen once. Since a much larger clone is just one base distant, this may be a read error. The CDR3 is CSARGPGTGGYTF. The DNA of the CDR3 is TGCAGTGCTAGAGGTCCGGGCACAGGTGGCTACACCTTC. The chain has TRBV20-1 and TRBJ1-2; possible D gene TRBD1, 5 bases. This CDR3 is built from 13 residues. Germline lookup yields CDR1 DFQATT and CDR2 SNEGSKA (reference sequence). Between the trimmed V and J ends, which lost 1 base and 7 bases, there was a span of 13 bases.

This rearrangement joins TRBV5-1 to TRBJ1-6; tentatively, D is TRBD1 (5 bases). The CDR3 is made up of 13 amino acids. V lost 0 bases to trimming and J lost 10 bases, with 8 bases between them. CDR1 is SGHRS and CDR2 is YFSETQ in the germline V gene. The CDR3 nucleotides are TGCGCCAGCAGCTTGGCAGGGCGATCACCCCTCCACTTT. Protein: CASSLAGRSPLHF. The variable domain in full, completed from reference TRBV5-1 and TRBJ1-6, reads KAGVTQTPRYLIKTRGQQVTLSCSPISGHRSVSWYQQTPGQGLQFLFEYFSETQRNKGNFPGRFSGRQFSNSRSEMNVSTLELGDSALYLCASSLAGRSPLHFGNGTRLTVT.

Details on this clonotype: Being one base from a much bigger clone, this may be a read error. The gene calls are TRBV12-3 or TRBV12-4 and TRBJ1-5; D call uncertain. Trimming removed 3 bases from V and 3 bases from J, with 6 bases in between. The CDR3 totals 13 residues. DNA of the CDR3: TGTGCCAGCAGTTTTAGGACCAATCAGCCCCAGCATTTT. This codes for CASSFRTNQPQHF.

The rearrangement joins TRBV7-9 to TRBJ2-6, with a tentative D call TRBD2 (5 bases). Germline CDR1 reads SEHNR; CDR2 reads FQNEAQ (reference sequence). The CDR3 consists of 18 residues. V was pared by 5 bases and J by 0 bases, with 17 bases between. The CDR3 sequence: CASSPSRAGYSGANVLTF. The DNA for the CDR3 is TGTGCCAGCAGCCCCTCGAGGGCAGGATACTCTGGGGCCAACGTCCTGACTTTC.

On this clonotype: With a much larger clone just one base away, this may be a read error. The gene calls are TRBV5-1 and TRBJ2-3; D is unclear. CDR1 is SGHRS, CDR2 YFSETQ, per germline. The V end lost 4 bases, the J end lost 1 base, and 10 bases lay between the germline ends. This CDR3 spans 14 amino acids. The DNA of the CDR3 is TGCGCCAGCAGCGTGCTTGGGGGCACAGATACGCAGTATTTT. Its protein is CASSVLGGTDTQYF.

A few counts support this clonotype. The genes are TRBV6-5 and TRBJ1-1, with 11 bases identical to TRBD1. J lost 4 bases, V lost 6 bases, and 4 bases had no gene match. Germline lookup yields CDR1 MNHEY and CDR2 SVGAGI. This CDR3 has 14 residues. The CDR3 loop reads CASRVGTGGTEAFF. CDR3 bases: TGTGCCAGCAGGGTGGGGACAGGGGGCACTGAAGCTTTCTTT.

This clonotype was detected a few times. This sequence joins TRBV6-2 or TRBV6-3 and TRBJ1-2; tentative D call: TRBD1 (5 bases). Trimming left V 7 bases short and J 5 bases short, with 17 bases between. The CDR3 has 14 residues. Germline CDR1 MNHEY, CDR2 SVGEGT. The CDR3: CASTPGTENYGYTF. The CDR3 DNA reads as TGTGCCAGCACCCCCGGGACGGAGAATTATGGCTACACCTTC.

In the case of this clonotype: Compared with germline, one end of the junction differs, possibly owing to a read error. This sequence joins TRBV15 and TRBJ2-3; D possibly corresponds to TRBD2 (6 bases). CDR3 length equals 16 residues. Germline assignment: CDR1 LNHNV and CDR2 YYDKDF (reference sequence). This chain's CDR3 is CATSRAGGLDTDAQYF. CDR3 DNA: TGTGCCACCAGCAGAGCAGGAGGGTTGGACACAGATGCGCAGTATTTT.

The chain couples TRBV27 to TRBJ2-1, with 8 bases aligning to TRBD2. The CDR3 extends over 15 amino acids. CDR1 is MNHEY, CDR2 SMNVEV, per germline (reference sequence). Germline trimming cut 4 bases from V and 4 bases from J; bases unmatched to any gene: 6. The CDR3 loop is CASSSGGAGYNEQFF. CDR3 in DNA: TGTGCCAGCAGTTCCGGGGGGGCAGGTTACAATGAGCAGTTCTTC.

This chain joins TRBV12-3 or TRBV12-4 and TRBJ1-4, with D possibly matching TRBD1 (5 bases). V lost 6 bases, J lost 6 bases, and 14 bases lay in between. This CDR3 is 14 amino acids long. Here the CDR3 reads CASSLGRVHEKLFF. CDR3 nucleotides: TGTGCCAGCAGCCTTGGCAGGGTCCATGAAAAACTGTTTTTT.

With respect to this clonotype: A much bigger clone sits one base away, suggesting this may be a read error. The gene calls are TRBV29-1 and TRBJ2-3; D gene ambiguous. The V end was cut by 3 bases, the J end by 4 bases, with 11 bases between. Germline loops: CDR1 SQVTM, CDR2 ANQGSEA. The CDR3 has 13 residues. CDR3 sequence reads: CSVDGVTADTQYF. In DNA form, the CDR3 reads TGCAGCGTTGATGGAGTGACCGCAGATACGCAGTATTTT.

The J gene is TRBJ1-2, the V gene TRBV4-1, with TRBD1 identical over 7 bases. CDR3 length: 14 amino acids. Germline trimming cut 5 bases from V and 2 bases from J; bases unmatched to any gene: 5. Per germline, CDR1 MGHRA and CDR2 YSYEKL. The DNA of the CDR3 is TGCGCCAGCAGCGGACAGGACCGCAACTATGGCTACACCTTC. Protein: CASSGQDRNYGYTF.

The chain is built from TRBV7-2 and TRBJ2-5; 7 bases are shared with TRBD1. The CDR3 spans 15 residues. Germline V CDR1 and CDR2: SGHTA, FQGNSA. The J segment lost 11 bases and the V segment lost 3 bases, leaving 15 bases of the junction unmatched. CDR3 residues: CASSLNRGLTFGQYF. CDR3 bases: TGTGCCAGCAGCTTGAACAGGGGATTGACGTTCGGGCAGTACTTC.

As concerns this clonotype: This may arise from a read error, as a much more abundant clone is one base away. This rearrangement joins TRBV10-3 to TRBJ2-3; maybe TRBD2 (5 bases). V gave up 6 bases and J gave up 4 bases, with 11 bases separating them. The V gene's germline CDR1 is ENHRY and CDR2 SYGVKD. The CDR3 covers 13 residues. The CDR3 sequence: CAISLISADTQYF. The CDR3 DNA is TGTGCCATCAGCCTCATTAGCGCAGATACGCAGTATTTT.

The rearrangement uses TRBV18 and TRBJ1-1; D remains ambiguous. CDR3 size: 14 residues. The ends were cut back, 0 bases at V and 1 base at J, with 6 bases in the middle. The germline CDR1 and CDR2 sequences are KGHSH and LQKENI. CDR3 nucleotide sequence: TGTGCCAGCTCACCACCCGACGGGAACACTGAAGCTTTCTTT. Translating it yields CASSPPDGNTEAFF.

This clonotype was counted many times. The genes are TRBV12-3 or TRBV12-4 and TRBJ2-5; 7 nucleotides match TRBD1. The CDR3 contains 16 residues. After removal of 5 bases from V and 5 bases from J, the junction contained 14 bases not matched to a gene. The CDR3 protein is CASSANRGGSGETQYF. In DNA form, the CDR3 reads TGTGCCAGCAGTGCCAACAGGGGCGGGTCGGGGGAGACCCAGTACTTC.

Comment on this clonotype: As the CDR3 is not closed by the conserved phenylalanine or tryptophan, this likely results from a read error. The chain combines TRBV6-2 or TRBV6-3 with TRBJ2-7; D is perhaps TRBD2 (6 bases). The germline gives CDR1 MNHEY, CDR2 SVGEGT. V gave up 6 bases and J gave up 2 bases, with 11 bases separating them. The CDR3 is 13 amino acids. The CDR3 loop is CASSSDYPYEQYS. The CDR3 DNA sequence: TGTGCCAGCAGCTCGGACTACCCCTACGAGCAGTACTCC.

V and J are TRBV14 and TRBJ2-7; D is ambiguous. Germline V gene lookup returns CDR1 SGHDN and CDR2 FVKESK. V lost 2 bases and J 7 bases, leaving 12 bases between the germline ends. CDR3 length equals 13 residues. The CDR3 nucleotides are TGTGCCAGCAGCCAAATCCCTAAAAATGAGCAGTACTTC. Translation: CASSQIPKNEQYF.

This clonotype was detected a few times. The chain uses TRBV11-3 and TRBJ2-7, with 7 positions matching TRBD1. The length of the CDR3 is 14 residues. V shed 2 bases, J shed 12 bases, and the junction held 13 bases outside the gene matches. The germline V gene has CDR1 SGHNT and CDR2 YENEEA. The CDR3 DNA follows: TGTGCCAGCAGCTTACCGTCGACAGGGCCGAGGGGGTACTTC. This codes for CASSLPSTGPRGYF.

The genes are TRBV6-6 and TRBJ2-3, with D tentatively TRBD1 or TRBD2 (5 bases each). Per the germline V gene, CDR1 is MNHNY and CDR2 is SVGAGI (reference sequence). This CDR3 has 14 residues. V lost 11 bases and J 4 bases, leaving 19 bases between the germline ends. The CDR3 region has the DNA TGTGCCGCCGAGCGGCAGGGCGGAGCAGATACGCAGTATTTT. Translated, it gives CAAERQGGADTQYF.

This clonotype has just a few counts. This chain links TRBV12-3 or TRBV12-4 with TRBJ1-5; D possibly corresponds to TRBD1 (5 bases). V was clipped by 3 bases and J by 6 bases, with 12 bases between them. The CDR3 totals 14 residues. CDR3 nucleotides: TGTGCCAGCAGTTTTCCAGGGATGGGTCAGCCCCAGCATTTT. This sequence encodes CASSFPGMGQPQHF.

V and J are TRBV28 and TRBJ1-3, with D tentatively TRBD1 (5 bases). CDR3 size: 15 residues. V shed 5 bases and J shed 2 bases, with 13 bases lying between them. The germline V gene encodes CDR1 MDHEN and CDR2 SYDVKM. The CDR3 DNA sequence: TGTGCCAGCAGTCAACTCCGACAGACTGGAAACACCATATATTTT. Translated: CASSQLRQTGNTIYF.

The V call is TRBV20-1, the J call TRBJ1-1; D may be TRBD1 (5 bases). Trimming removed 7 bases from V and 5 bases from J, with 23 bases in between. The CDR3 spans 15 residues. Germline-derived CDR1 and CDR2 are DFQATT and SNEGSKA (reference sequence). The CDR3 nucleotides are TGCAGTGTTCCCGATCGTTCAGGGACGGGAACTGAAGCTTTCTTT. Residues: CSVPDRSGTGTEAFF.

The chain links TRBV4-3 to TRBJ2-5; D gene unclear. The length of the CDR3 is 16 residues. V was pared by 0 bases and J by 1 base, with 12 bases between. Germline loops: CDR1 LGHNA, CDR2 YSLEER. As DNA, the CDR3 is TGCGCCAGCAGCCAAGACTACGGCAGGATCCAAGAGACCCAGTACTTC. Residues: CASSQDYGRIQETQYF.

This chain joins TRBV6-5 and TRBJ2-5; tentative D call: TRBD2 (6 bases). CDR1 is MNHEY and CDR2 is SVGAGI in the germline V gene. There are 16 residues in the CDR3. V dropped 5 bases and J dropped 5 bases, with 21 bases sitting between them. CDR3 bases: TGTGCCAGCAGTCGCCTGGACGGGAGCGAAAGCGAGACCCAGTACTTC. Translating it yields CASSRLDGSESETQYF.

The sample holds a few counts of this clonotype. The chain links TRBV10-3 to TRBJ1-6; D is uncertain. V gave up 0 bases and J gave up 9 bases, with 12 bases separating them. This CDR3 is built from 15 residues. Germline V CDR1 and CDR2: ENHRY, SYGVKD. CDR3 sequence reads: CAISESTGIGSPLHF. The CDR3 bases are TGTGCCATCAGTGAGTCGACTGGGATAGGTTCACCCCTCCACTTT.

The chain recombines TRBV10-3 with TRBJ2-3; D ambiguous. CDR3 length equals 12 residues. V lost 3 bases, J lost 2 bases, and 3 bases lay in between. Germline V gene lookup returns CDR1 ENHRY and CDR2 SYGVKD. CDR3 protein: CAISELTDTQYF. The CDR3 coding sequence is TGTGCCATCAGTGAACTCACAGATACGCAGTATTTT.

This clonotype has only one observation. The gene calls are TRBV4-2 and TRBJ2-7; D is uncertain. The CDR3 is made up of 12 amino acids. Germline CDR1 is LGHNA and CDR2 is YNFKEQ. V lost 0 bases and J 5 bases, leaving 5 bases between the germline ends. The CDR3 coding sequence is TGTGCCAGCAGCCAAGATTGGCACGAGCAGTACTTC. Protein: CASSQDWHEQYF.